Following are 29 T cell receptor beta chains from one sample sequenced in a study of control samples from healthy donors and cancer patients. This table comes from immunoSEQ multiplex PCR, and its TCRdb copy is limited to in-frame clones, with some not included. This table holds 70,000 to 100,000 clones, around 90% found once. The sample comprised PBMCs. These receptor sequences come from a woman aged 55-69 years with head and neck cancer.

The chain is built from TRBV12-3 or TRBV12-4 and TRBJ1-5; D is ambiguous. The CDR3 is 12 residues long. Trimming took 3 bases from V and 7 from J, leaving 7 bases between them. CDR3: CASSFQLQPQHF. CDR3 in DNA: TGTGCCAGCAGTTTCCAACTCCAGCCCCAGCATTTT.

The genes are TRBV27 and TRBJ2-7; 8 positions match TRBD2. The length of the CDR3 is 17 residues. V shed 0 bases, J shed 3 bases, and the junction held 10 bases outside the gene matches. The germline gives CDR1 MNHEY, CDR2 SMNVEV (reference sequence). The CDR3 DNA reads TGTGCCAGCAGTTTATCGGGGCTAGCGGGTCGTTACTACGAGCAGTACTTC. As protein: CASSLSGLAGRYYEQYF.

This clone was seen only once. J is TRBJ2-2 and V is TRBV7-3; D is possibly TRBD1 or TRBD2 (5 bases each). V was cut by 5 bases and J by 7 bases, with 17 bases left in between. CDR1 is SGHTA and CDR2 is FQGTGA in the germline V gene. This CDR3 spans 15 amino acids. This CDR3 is CASSLGVPGIGELFF. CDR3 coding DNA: TGTGCCAGCAGCCTAGGGGTCCCGGGGATCGGGGAGCTGTTTTTT.

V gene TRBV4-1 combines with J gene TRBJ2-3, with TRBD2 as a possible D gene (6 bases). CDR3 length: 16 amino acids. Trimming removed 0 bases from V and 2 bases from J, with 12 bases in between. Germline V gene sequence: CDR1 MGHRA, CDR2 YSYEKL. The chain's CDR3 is CASSQDRDFYTDTQYF. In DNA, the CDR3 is TGCGCCAGCAGCCAAGACCGGGACTTTTACACAGATACGCAGTATTTT.

In DNA, the CDR3 is TGTGCCAGCAACCCATCTCTTTCGGATCAGCCCCAGCATTTT. Its translation: CASNPSLSDQPQHF. The V call is TRBV2, the J call TRBJ1-5; D is unresolved. Germline V gene lookup returns CDR1 SNHLY and CDR2 FYNNEI. With 7 bases removed from V and 5 bases from J, the gap between germline ends came to 15 bases. The CDR3 has 14 residues.

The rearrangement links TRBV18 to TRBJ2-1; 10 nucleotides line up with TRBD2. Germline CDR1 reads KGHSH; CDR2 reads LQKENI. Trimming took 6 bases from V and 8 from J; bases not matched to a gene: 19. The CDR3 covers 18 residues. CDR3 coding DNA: TGTGCCAGCTCGAGGGCCCCAGCGGGAGGGCCGGCTCGGTATGAGCAGTTCTTC. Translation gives CASSRAPAGGPARYEQFF.

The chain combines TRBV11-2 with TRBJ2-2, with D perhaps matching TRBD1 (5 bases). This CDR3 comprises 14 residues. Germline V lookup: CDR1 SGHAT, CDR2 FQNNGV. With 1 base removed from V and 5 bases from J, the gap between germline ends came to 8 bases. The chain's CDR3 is CASSLVSGTGELFF. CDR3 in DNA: TGTGCCAGCAGCTTAGTGTCAGGGACCGGGGAGCTGTTTTTT.

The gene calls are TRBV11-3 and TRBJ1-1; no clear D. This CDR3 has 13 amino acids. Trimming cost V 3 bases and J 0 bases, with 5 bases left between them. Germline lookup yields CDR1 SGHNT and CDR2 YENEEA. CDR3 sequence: CASSFRLNTEAFF. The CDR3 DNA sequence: TGTGCCAGCAGCTTCCGTTTGAACACTGAAGCTTTCTTT.

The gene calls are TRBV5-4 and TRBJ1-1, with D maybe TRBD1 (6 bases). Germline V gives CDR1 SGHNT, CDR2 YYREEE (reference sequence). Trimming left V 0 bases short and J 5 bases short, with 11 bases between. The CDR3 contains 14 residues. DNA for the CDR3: TGTGCCAGCAGCTTGGAAACAGGGAGGACTGAAGCTTTCTTT. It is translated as CASSLETGRTEAFF.

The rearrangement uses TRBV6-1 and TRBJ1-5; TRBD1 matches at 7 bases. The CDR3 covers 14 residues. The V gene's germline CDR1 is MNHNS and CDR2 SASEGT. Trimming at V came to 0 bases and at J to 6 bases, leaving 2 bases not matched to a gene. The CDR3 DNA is TGTGCCAGCAGTGAAGCAGGGGGCGGTCAGCCCCAGCATTTT. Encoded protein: CASSEAGGGQPQHF.

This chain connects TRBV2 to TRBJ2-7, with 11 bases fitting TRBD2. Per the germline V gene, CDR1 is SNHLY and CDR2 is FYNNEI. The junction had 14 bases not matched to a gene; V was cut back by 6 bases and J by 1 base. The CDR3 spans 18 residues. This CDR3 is CASSDPVVTSGRSYEQYF. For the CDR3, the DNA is TGTGCCAGCAGCGACCCCGTCGTTACTAGCGGGAGATCCTACGAGCAGTACTTC.

In DNA, the CDR3 is TGTGCCAGCAGTATGCCTAGCGGGACAGGCGTCGGTGAGCAGTTCTTC. Its translation is CASSMPSGTGVGEQFF. The rearrangement joins TRBV28 to TRBJ2-1; D possibly corresponds to TRBD2 (9 bases). The V gene's germline CDR1 is MDHEN and CDR2 SYDVKM. The ends were cut back, 5 bases at V and 9 bases at J, with 23 bases in the middle. The CDR3 has 16 amino acids.

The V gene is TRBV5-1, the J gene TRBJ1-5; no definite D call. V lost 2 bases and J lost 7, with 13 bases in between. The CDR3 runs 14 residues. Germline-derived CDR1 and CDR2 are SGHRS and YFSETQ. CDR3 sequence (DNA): TGCGCCAGCAGCTTTGACGGCATTAGACAGCCCCAGCATTTT. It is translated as CASSFDGIRQPQHF.

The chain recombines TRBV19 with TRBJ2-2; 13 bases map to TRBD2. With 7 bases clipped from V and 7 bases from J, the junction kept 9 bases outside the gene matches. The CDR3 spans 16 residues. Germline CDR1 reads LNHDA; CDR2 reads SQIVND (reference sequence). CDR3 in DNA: TGTGCCAGTATCCGAACTAGCGGGGGGGCCGGCGGGGAGCTGTTTTTT. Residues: CASIRTSGGAGGELFF.

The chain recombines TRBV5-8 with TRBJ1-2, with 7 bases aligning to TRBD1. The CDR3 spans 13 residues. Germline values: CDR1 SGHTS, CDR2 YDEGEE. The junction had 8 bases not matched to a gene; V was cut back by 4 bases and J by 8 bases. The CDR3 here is CASSRTDRSGYTF. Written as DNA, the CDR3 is TGTGCCAGCAGCCGGACGGACAGGTCGGGCTACACCTTC.

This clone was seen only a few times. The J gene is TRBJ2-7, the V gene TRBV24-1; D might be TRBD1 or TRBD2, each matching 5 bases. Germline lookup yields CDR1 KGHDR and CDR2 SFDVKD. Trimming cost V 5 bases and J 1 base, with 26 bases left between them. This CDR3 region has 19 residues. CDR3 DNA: TGTGCCACCAGTGCCATTGTCGGGACGAGTGACGAACTTTCCTACGAGCAGTACTTC. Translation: CATSAIVGTSDELSYEQYF.

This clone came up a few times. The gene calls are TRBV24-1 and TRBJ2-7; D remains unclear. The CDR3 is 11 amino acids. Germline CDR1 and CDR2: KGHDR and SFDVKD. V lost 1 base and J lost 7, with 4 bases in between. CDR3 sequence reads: CATSDLGEQYF. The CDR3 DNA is TGTGCCACCAGTGATTTAGGAGAGCAGTACTTC.

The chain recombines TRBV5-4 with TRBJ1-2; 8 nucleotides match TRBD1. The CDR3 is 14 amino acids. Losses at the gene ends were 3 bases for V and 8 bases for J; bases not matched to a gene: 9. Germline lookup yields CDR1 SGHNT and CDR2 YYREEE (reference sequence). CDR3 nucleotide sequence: TGTGCCAGCAGCTCCCCGCTTGGGACAGGAGGCTACACCTTC. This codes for CASSSPLGTGGYTF.

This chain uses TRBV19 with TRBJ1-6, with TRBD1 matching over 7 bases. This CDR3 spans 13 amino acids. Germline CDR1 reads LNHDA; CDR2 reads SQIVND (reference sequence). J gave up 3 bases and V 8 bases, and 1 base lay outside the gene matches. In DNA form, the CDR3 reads TGTGCCAGTCGGGACAGCTATAATTCACCCCTCCACTTT. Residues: CASRDSYNSPLHF.

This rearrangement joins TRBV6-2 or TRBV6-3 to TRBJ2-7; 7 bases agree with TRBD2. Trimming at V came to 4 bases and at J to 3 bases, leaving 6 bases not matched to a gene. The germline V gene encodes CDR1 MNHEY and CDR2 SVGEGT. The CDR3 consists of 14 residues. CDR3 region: CASSFLRGSYEQYF. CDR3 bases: TGTGCCAGCAGTTTCCTCCGCGGGAGCTACGAGCAGTACTTC.

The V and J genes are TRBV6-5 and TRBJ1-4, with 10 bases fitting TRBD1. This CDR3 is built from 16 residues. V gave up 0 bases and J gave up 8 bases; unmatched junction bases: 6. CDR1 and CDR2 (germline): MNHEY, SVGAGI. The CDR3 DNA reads TGTGCCAGCAGTTACTCCTTAGGGACAGGGGTCGAAAAACTGTTTTTT. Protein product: CASSYSLGTGVEKLFF.

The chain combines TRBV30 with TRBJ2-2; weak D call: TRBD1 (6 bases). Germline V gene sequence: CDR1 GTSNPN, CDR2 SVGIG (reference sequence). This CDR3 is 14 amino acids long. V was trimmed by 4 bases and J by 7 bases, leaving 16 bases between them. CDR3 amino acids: CAWKKGQKVGELFF. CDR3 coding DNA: TGTGCCTGGAAAAAAGGACAGAAAGTCGGGGAGCTGTTTTTT.

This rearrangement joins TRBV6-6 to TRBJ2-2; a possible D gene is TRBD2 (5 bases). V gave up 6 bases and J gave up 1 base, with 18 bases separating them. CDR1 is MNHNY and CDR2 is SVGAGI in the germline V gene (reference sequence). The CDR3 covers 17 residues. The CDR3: CASRRAGLRLNTGELFF. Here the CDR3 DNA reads TGTGCCAGCAGACGAGCCGGACTGCGCCTGAACACCGGGGAGCTGTTTTTT.

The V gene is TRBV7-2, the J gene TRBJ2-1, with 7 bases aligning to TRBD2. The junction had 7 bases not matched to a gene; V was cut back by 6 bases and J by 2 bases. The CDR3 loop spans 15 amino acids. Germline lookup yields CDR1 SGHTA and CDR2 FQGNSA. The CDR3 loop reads CASRPGGITYNEQFF. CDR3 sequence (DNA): TGTGCCAGCAGGCCGGGGGGAATAACCTACAATGAGCAGTTCTTC.

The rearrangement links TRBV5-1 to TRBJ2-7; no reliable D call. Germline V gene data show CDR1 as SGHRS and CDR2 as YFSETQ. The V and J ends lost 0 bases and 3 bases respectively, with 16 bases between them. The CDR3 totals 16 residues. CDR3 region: CASSLAAVSTDYEQYF. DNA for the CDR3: TGCGCCAGCAGCTTGGCCGCCGTTTCGACCGACTACGAGCAGTACTTC.

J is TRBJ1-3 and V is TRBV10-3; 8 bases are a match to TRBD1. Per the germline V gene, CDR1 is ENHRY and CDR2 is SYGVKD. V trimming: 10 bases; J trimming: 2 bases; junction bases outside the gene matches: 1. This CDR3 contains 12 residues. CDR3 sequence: CATDRAGNTIYF. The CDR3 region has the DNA TGTGCCACGGACAGGGCTGGAAACACCATATATTTT.

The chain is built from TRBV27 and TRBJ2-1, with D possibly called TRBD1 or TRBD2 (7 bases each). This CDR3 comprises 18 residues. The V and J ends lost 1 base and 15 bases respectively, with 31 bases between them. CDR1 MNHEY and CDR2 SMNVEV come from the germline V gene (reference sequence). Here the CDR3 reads CASSLYGAGGLTSNRPFF. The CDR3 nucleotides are TGTGCCAGCAGTTTATACGGCGCAGGGGGACTAACGTCCAACCGGCCGTTCTTC.

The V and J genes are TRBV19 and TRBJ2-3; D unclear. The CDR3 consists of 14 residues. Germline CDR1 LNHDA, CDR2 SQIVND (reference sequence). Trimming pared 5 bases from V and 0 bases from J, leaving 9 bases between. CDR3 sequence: CASSVLPSTDTQYF. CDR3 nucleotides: TGTGCCAGTAGTGTATTACCTAGCACAGATACGCAGTATTTT.

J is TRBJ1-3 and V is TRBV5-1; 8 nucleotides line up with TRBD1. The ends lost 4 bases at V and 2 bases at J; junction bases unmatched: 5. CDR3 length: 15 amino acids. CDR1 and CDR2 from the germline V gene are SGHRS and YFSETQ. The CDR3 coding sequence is TGCGCCAGCAGCGAACAGGGGGTTGCTGGAAACACCATATATTTT. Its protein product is CASSEQGVAGNTIYF.